The clone carrying this T cell receptor (beta chain) was seen more than once but under ten times. Its specificity is unknown. The treatment was: roughly 11-day PBMC culture with coronavirus spike peptide pools or control peptides (ViraFEST assay). The Oncomine TCR Beta short-read assay generated sequence data from the DNA of cultured CD4+ T cells. The template was genomic DNA from cultured CD4+ T cells. MiXCR, applied by TCRdb to the PCR reads, yields one record per CDR3 protein. Of about 12,000 distinct CDR3 sequences listed, 50% are singletons. This entry is derived from a study of vaccination and CD4 T cells after COVID-19. Study in general: Post-diagnosis, post-COVID samples were collected after a median approximately 110 days, ranging 35 to 161. Whole-study results and caveats: SARS-CoV-2-reactive clonotype medians increased from roughly 21 to 40, not significantly.

The CDR3 runs to 13 residues. V was trimmed by 6 bases and J by 6 bases, leaving 14 bases between them. Germline V gene sequence: CDR1 MDHEN, CDR2 SYDVKM. The receptor's source is a human donor who had recovered from COVID-19. The V gene is TRBV28, the J gene TRBJ1-1; no firm D call. The sample consisted of CD4+ T cells from blood, cultured in vitro. The CDR3, as DNA: TGTGCCAGCAGGTTGCAGGAGTGGGCTGAAGCTTTCTTT. Its protein product is CASRLQEWAEAFF. Using reference TRBV28 and TRBJ1-1 for the parts outside the CDR3, the full variable domain is DVKVTQSSRYLVKRTGEKVFLECVQDMDHENMFWYRQDPGLGLRLIYFSYDVKMKEKGDIPEGYSVSREKKERFSLILESASTNQTSMYLCASRLQEWAEAFFGQGTRLTVV.